The entry below describes one T cell receptor beta chain. Its antigen is currently unknown. The data belong to a study of T cells in Graves' hyperthyroidism and ophthalmopathy. Study as a whole: The initial diagnosis was the point when peripheral blood was collected, ahead of any treatment.

Overall study results and limits: Ophthalmopathy was told apart from stable hyperthyroidism by a 13 V-J model.

There were TCR beta CDR3 regions amplified from RNA transcripts. Primed by the HTBI set, a first-round RT-PCR was run on the TCR CDR3. TCRdb passed the multiplex PCR reads through MiXCR, listing each CDR3 protein once. The sample records approximately 630,000 distinct CDR3 sequences, 15% to 20% being singletons. Per the germline V gene, CDR1 is SGDLS and CDR2 is YYNGEE. This CDR3 has 15 residues. V lost 3 bases to trimming and J lost 1 base, with 14 bases between them. Isolation of PBMCs was performed on 8 to 10 ml fresh peripheral blood. This TCR derives from a woman aged 25 to 39 with Graves' hyperthyroidism. The chain carries TRBV9 and TRBJ2-7; TRBD1 is a possible D gene (5 bases). What was sequenced was blood. The CDR3: CASSARPTGSYEQYF. The CDR3, as DNA: TGTGCCAGCAGCGCCAGGCCTACAGGATCCTACGAGCAGTACTTC.